The next 30 T cell receptor beta chains were all read from a single sample in a study of STAT5B mutations in CD4+ large granular lymphocyte leukemia. This table comes from immunoSEQ multiplex PCR, and its TCRdb copy is limited to in-frame clones, with some not included. This table has approximately 33,000 clones, roughly 71% appearing once. Sequencing was done on a sample of CD4+ T cells from blood buffy coats. These receptors all come from a human donor in good health.

V usage is TRBV6-6 and J usage is TRBJ1-2, with 10 bases fitting TRBD1. The V and J ends lost 0 bases and 5 bases, in that order; junction bases with no gene match: 6. This CDR3 has 16 residues. Germline V gene lookup returns CDR1 MNHNY and CDR2 SVGAGI (reference sequence). CDR3 in amino acids: CASSYSPGQGLYGYTF. The CDR3 bases are TGTGCCAGCAGTTACTCCCCGGGACAGGGGCTTTATGGCTACACCTTC.

This rearrangement joins TRBV7-9 to TRBJ1-2; perhaps TRBD1 as D (5 bases). Trimming shortened V by 1 base and J by 8 bases, and 17 bases separated the two germline ends. The CDR3 spans 15 residues. Germline V gene lookup returns CDR1 SEHNR and CDR2 FQNEAQ (reference sequence). The CDR3 DNA reads TGTGCCAGCAGCTTAGATGCAGGGACTCTACGAGGCTACACCTTC. It codes for CASSLDAGTLRGYTF.

The chain carries TRBV4-3 and TRBJ2-5; the D gene is possibly TRBD1 (6 bases). V was shortened by 4 bases and J by 5 bases, with 17 bases between the two germline ends. In germline, CDR1 is LGHNA, CDR2 YSLEER. The CDR3 extends over 15 amino acids. CDR3 loop: CASSLQQGSLETQYF. The CDR3 DNA sequence: TGCGCCAGCAGCCTCCAACAGGGTAGTTTGGAGACCCAGTACTTC.

The genes are TRBV5-4 and TRBJ2-3; D uncertain. This CDR3 has 15 residues. V was trimmed by 1 base and J by 0 bases, leaving 9 bases between them. Per the germline V gene, CDR1 is SGHNT and CDR2 is YYREEE (reference sequence). The CDR3 bases are TGTGCCAGCAGCTTGTGGGCCTACAGCACAGATACGCAGTATTTT. The encoded protein is CASSLWAYSTDTQYF. The full variable domain, with the rest looked up from reference TRBV5-4 and TRBJ2-3, is ETGVTQSPTHLIKTRGQQVTLRCSSQSGHNTVSWYQQALGQGPQFIFQYYREEENGRGNFPPRFSGLQFPNYSSELNVNALELDDSALYLCASSLWAYSTDTQYFGPGTRLTVL.

This chain links TRBV18 with TRBJ2-2; D tentatively fits TRBD1 or TRBD2 (6 bases each). The V and J ends lost 1 base and 6 bases respectively, with 12 bases between them. The germline V gene encodes CDR1 KGHSH and CDR2 LQKENI. The CDR3 has 15 amino acids. The CDR3 sequence is CASSPRGGGPGELFF. The CDR3 DNA follows: TGTGCCAGCTCACCACGAGGAGGGGGTCCCGGGGAGCTGTTTTTT. Using reference TRBV18 and TRBJ2-2 for the parts outside the CDR3, the full variable domain is NAGVMQNPRHLVRRRGQEARLRCSPMKGHSHVYWYRQLPEEGLKFMVYLQKENIIDESGMPKERFSAEFPKEGPSILRIQQVVRGDSAAYFCASSPRGGGPGELFFGEGSRLTVL.

The chain carries TRBV6-5 and TRBJ1-1, with 9 nucleotides matching TRBD1. Germline CDR1 and CDR2: MNHEY and SVGAGI. V gave up 2 bases and J gave up 8 bases; unmatched junction bases: 3. The CDR3 spans 13 residues. CDR3 residues: CASSYPGTGEAFF. The DNA for the CDR3 is TGTGCCAGCAGTTACCCCGGGACAGGGGAAGCTTTCTTT.

V gene TRBV25-1 combines with J gene TRBJ2-1; D is ambiguous. The CDR3 is 11 amino acids. Germline CDR1 is MGHDK and CDR2 is SYGVNS. V shed 2 bases and J shed 9 bases, with 5 bases lying between them. The CDR3 loop reads CASSERSEQFF. CDR3 bases: TGTGCCAGCAGTGAACGCAGTGAGCAGTTCTTC.

The chain uses TRBV25-1 and TRBJ1-1, with D possibly TRBD1 on 6 matching bases. There are 13 residues in the CDR3. Germline V gene lookup returns CDR1 MGHDK and CDR2 SYGVNS. The V end was cut by 7 bases, the J end by 4 bases, with 13 bases between. The CDR3 here is CASKQGGATEAFF. The CDR3 nucleotides read TGTGCCAGCAAACAGGGTGGGGCCACTGAAGCTTTCTTT.

The rearrangement joins TRBV2 to TRBJ1-1, with D possibly TRBD1 on 5 matching bases. V lost 8 bases to trimming and J lost 5 bases, with 15 bases between them. Germline V gene data show CDR1 as SNHLY and CDR2 as FYNNEI. This CDR3 spans 13 amino acids. The CDR3 region has the DNA TGTGCCAGCTCTGGAGAGGGGTTAACTGAAGCTTTCTTT. It yields the protein CASSGEGLTEAFF.

The rearrangement uses TRBV10-1 and TRBJ2-3; 8 nucleotides agree with TRBD2. The CDR3 sequence is 17 residues long. Germline assignment: CDR1 WNHNN and CDR2 SYGVQD (reference sequence). J gave up 0 bases and V 3 bases, and 8 bases lay outside the gene matches. CDR3 coding DNA: TGCGCCAGCAGTGAAGTACGGCGGGGGGCTAGCACAGATACGCAGTATTTT. Translating it yields CASSEVRRGASTDTQYF.

The chain's CDR3 is CASSSRFRDRGFYEQYF. The CDR3 DNA reads TGTGCCAGCAGCTCAAGATTTAGGGACAGGGGGTTTTACGAGCAGTACTTC. The chain joins TRBV7-2 to TRBJ2-7; the match to TRBD1 covers 11 bases. CDR1 and CDR2 (germline): SGHTA, FQGNSA. This CDR3 is built from 17 residues. Germline trimming cut 4 bases from V and 4 bases from J; bases unmatched to any gene: 12.

V and J are TRBV5-1 and TRBJ2-2; 8 bases fit TRBD1. The germline CDR1 and CDR2 sequences are SGHRS and YFSETQ. This CDR3 is built from 15 residues. J lost 7 bases, V lost 1 base, and 6 bases had no gene match. This CDR3 is CASSLPTGDGGELFF. Written as DNA, the CDR3 is TGCGCCAGCAGCTTGCCGACAGGGGATGGCGGGGAGCTGTTTTTT.

Points on this clone: Other DNA variants within this sample encode the same CDR3. This sequence joins TRBV5-6 and TRBJ2-7; TRBD1 matches at 8 bases. Germline-derived CDR1 and CDR2 are SGHDT and YYEEEE. With 1 base clipped from V and 3 bases from J, the junction kept 9 bases outside the gene matches. This CDR3 is 16 amino acids long. The CDR3 bases are TGTGCCAGCAGCTTGTATGCGGACAGGGCATACTACGAGCAGTACTTC. The encoded protein is CASSLYADRAYYEQYF.

The chain carries TRBV9 and TRBJ1-3; possible D gene TRBD1, 5 bases. V was trimmed by 3 bases and J by 4 bases, leaving 11 bases between them. This CDR3 spans 14 amino acids. The germline gives CDR1 SGDLS, CDR2 YYNGEE. The DNA of the CDR3 is TGTGCCAGCAGCGCGTCGCCAGGGGGAAACACCATATATTTT. It encodes CASSASPGGNTIYF.

The chain employs TRBV25-1 and TRBJ2-2; 14 nucleotides match TRBD2. This CDR3 has 15 amino acids. J lost 2 bases, V lost 8 bases, and 1 base had no gene match. Germline CDR1 and CDR2: MGHDK and SYGVNS. CDR3 in DNA: TGTGCCAGCGGACTAGCGGGGGGCAACACCGGGGAGCTGTTTTTT. This translates into CASGLAGGNTGELFF.

This clone was picked up a small number of times. The chain couples TRBV5-1 to TRBJ1-1; possible D gene TRBD1, 5 bases. The CDR3 totals 15 residues. V lost 7 bases, J lost 0 bases, and 16 bases lay in between. Germline V gene data show CDR1 as SGHRS and CDR2 as YFSETQ. The CDR3 DNA reads TGCGCCAGCTACTTGGGGGGGGAGGTGAACACTGAAGCTTTCTTT. This codes for CASYLGGEVNTEAFF.

This rearrangement joins TRBV5-1 to TRBJ2-3; TRBD1 matches at 9 bases. Germline V CDR1 and CDR2: SGHRS, YFSETQ. The CDR3 consists of 17 residues. Unmatched junction bases numbered 8, after V lost 3 bases and J lost 0 bases. The CDR3 spells CASSWAPGQGSTDTQYF. The CDR3 region has the DNA TGCGCCAGCAGCTGGGCCCCCGGACAGGGGAGCACAGATACGCAGTATTTT.

The V gene is TRBV12-5, the J gene TRBJ1-4; D remains ambiguous. V was clipped by 3 bases and J by 7 bases, with 3 bases between them. The CDR3 consists of 11 residues. Germline V CDR1 and CDR2: LGHNT, FRNRAP. CDR3 loop: CASGFGEKLFF. In nucleotides, the CDR3 is TGTGCTAGTGGTTTCGGTGAAAAACTGTTTTTT. Based on the CDR3 plus reference TRBV12-5 and TRBJ1-4, the full variable domain is DARVTQTPRHKVTEMGQEVTMRCQPILGHNTVFWYRQTMMQGLELLAYFRNRAPLDDSGMPKDRFSAEMPDATLATLKIQPSEPRDSAVYFCASGFGEKLFFGSGTQLSVL.

The chain is built from TRBV7-9 and TRBJ2-2; unclear D gene. V was clipped by 2 bases and J by 5 bases, with 12 bases between them. Germline lookup yields CDR1 SEHNR and CDR2 FQNEAQ (reference sequence). The length of the CDR3 is 15 residues. CDR3 DNA sequence: TGTGCCAGCAGCTTATTTGGGCAGAATACCGGGGAGCTGTTTTTT. It specifies CASSLFGQNTGELFF.

A word on this clone: One junction end does not reproduce the germline sequence, and a read error may be involved. The chain recombines TRBV9 with TRBJ2-3, with D maybe TRBD2 (5 bases). This CDR3 contains 13 residues. In germline, CDR1 is SGDLS, CDR2 YYNGEE. The CDR3 nucleotides read TGTGCCAGTAGCGTGCTTCTCACAGATACGCAGTATTTT. Translation: CASSVLLTDTQYF.

This clone was counted only a few times. This CDR3 is CASSLARQTSHEQYF. DNA for the CDR3: TGTGCCAGCAGCTTAGCGCGGCAGACCAGTCACGAGCAGTACTTC. The gene calls are TRBV7-9 and TRBJ2-7; D remains unclear. CDR1 and CDR2 from the germline V gene are SEHNR and FQNEAQ (reference sequence). The CDR3 is 15 residues long. V was pared by 0 bases and J by 5 bases, with 14 bases between.

The rearrangement joins TRBV28 to TRBJ2-3; 10 bases match TRBD2. With 6 bases clipped from V and 5 bases from J, the junction kept 5 bases outside the gene matches. This CDR3 is 14 amino acids long. Germline CDR1 MDHEN, CDR2 SYDVKM. The CDR3 here is CASRSGGAVDTQYF. The CDR3 coding sequence is TGTGCCAGCAGGAGCGGGGGGGCTGTAGATACGCAGTATTTT.

The V and J genes are TRBV4-3 and TRBJ1-6, with D possibly TRBD1 on 6 matching bases. The germline gives CDR1 LGHNA, CDR2 YSLEER. This CDR3 is 15 amino acids long. Trimming removed 2 bases from V and 10 bases from J, with 15 bases in between. The CDR3 bases are TGCGCCAGCAGCCAACTTACAGGGAAAGGCTCACCCCTCCACTTT. It encodes CASSQLTGKGSPLHF.

The chain has TRBV7-8 and TRBJ2-3; 7 positions agree with TRBD1. The CDR3 consists of 16 residues. J gave up 0 bases and V 5 bases, and 8 bases lay outside the gene matches. CDR1 and CDR2 from the germline V gene are SGHVS and FQNEAQ. The CDR3 DNA follows: TGTGCCAGCAGCGCCCGGGACAGACAAAGCACAGATACGCAGTATTTT. Its translation: CASSARDRQSTDTQYF.

This clone was observed a few times. The chain is built from TRBV18 and TRBJ2-7; a possible D gene is TRBD2 (5 bases). The ends were cut back, 4 bases at V and 2 bases at J, with 12 bases in the middle. This CDR3 is built from 14 residues. CDR1 KGHSH and CDR2 LQKENI come from the germline V gene. DNA for the CDR3: TGTGCCAGCTCACTAGACTATCGGACCTACGAGCAGTACTTC. Translated: CASSLDYRTYEQYF.

This sequence joins TRBV19 and TRBJ2-5; 11 bases match TRBD2. V was pared by 5 bases and J by 4 bases, with 3 bases of the junction left unmatched. CDR3 length: 14 amino acids. Germline V gene data show CDR1 as LNHDA and CDR2 as SQIVND (reference sequence). The CDR3 is CASSPGTSGETQYF. DNA of the CDR3: TGTGCCAGTAGTCCCGGGACTAGCGGAGAGACCCAGTACTTC.

In this sample, this clone turned up once. The chain joins TRBV6-5 to TRBJ2-7; weak D call: TRBD1 (6 bases). CDR1 is MNHEY, CDR2 SVGAGI, per germline. This CDR3 region has 15 residues. Trimming took 0 bases from V and 1 from J, leaving 10 bases between them. CDR3 DNA sequence: TGTGCCAGCAGTTACTCAGGGGGAATGTCCTACGAGCAGTACTTC. Its translation is CASSYSGGMSYEQYF.

The chain employs TRBV19 and TRBJ1-6, with 7 positions matching TRBD1. V gave up 3 bases and J gave up 9 bases; unmatched junction bases: 17. The CDR3 has 18 amino acids. From germline, CDR1 is LNHDA and CDR2 SQIVND (reference sequence). The CDR3 here is CASSMNSGSGTEVSPLHF. CDR3 bases: TGTGCCAGTAGTATGAATTCGGGATCTGGGACAGAAGTTTCACCCCTCCACTTT.

This clone was seen only once. The rearrangement joins TRBV18 to TRBJ2-6; D may match TRBD1 or TRBD2 (5 bases each). Trimming removed 1 base from V and 0 bases from J, with 13 bases in between. CDR3 length: 18 residues. Germline CDR1 reads KGHSH; CDR2 reads LQKENI. The CDR3 DNA is TGTGCCAGCTCACCACGAGGGGACCGGAGCTCTGGGGCCAACGTCCTGACTTTC. This translates into CASSPRGDRSSGANVLTF.

The rearrangement joins TRBV5-4 to TRBJ2-7; D gene uncertain. The V end was cut by 0 bases, the J end by 4 bases, with 5 bases between. There are 12 residues in the CDR3. Germline V gives CDR1 SGHNT, CDR2 YYREEE (reference sequence). The CDR3 loop reads CASSLDDYEQYF. Written as DNA, the CDR3 is TGTGCCAGCAGCTTGGATGATTACGAGCAGTACTTC.